The clone carrying this T cell receptor beta chain was seen more than once but under ten times. As yet, its antigen is unknown. This CDR3 has 14 residues. Per the germline V gene, CDR1 is KGHSY and CDR2 is FQNENV. J gave up 5 bases and V 5 bases, and 8 bases lay outside the gene matches. The data were taken from a study of blood T cells in healthy people across ages. Study conclusions and caveats: With age, beta diversity per million T cells declined roughly linearly, significantly by 30 to 40.

Isolation recovered at least 6 million PBMCs from every sample. The second PCR ran about 6 to 11 cycles with a sample-barcoded 5' primer and J-beta primers. TCRdb ran MiXCR on the 5' RACE reads and lists one entry per CDR3 protein. The table records some 940,000 distinct CDR3 sequences, 29% of them present only once. These data are also associated with another study on T cells of mothers and their children. Per that paper: Related mother and child pairs showed slightly greater overlap (not significant) than unrelated pairs did. No persistent microchimeric T cell clones were detected.

The J gene is TRBJ2-7, the V gene TRBV16, with TRBD1 matching 8 bases. This clonotype was sampled from a woman aged 40 to 55 in good health. Sequencing was carried out using blood. CDR3 nucleotide sequence: TGTGCCAGCAGCTCCGCAGGGGGCCTGGACGAGCAGTACTTC. Protein sequence: CASSSAGGLDEQYF.